One sample yielded the 24 T cell receptor beta chains listed below, sequenced in a study of CD8+ T cells in alopecia areata. Time point reported: mouse skin 3 weeks after grafting. The authors extracted RNA and reverse transcribed it into cDNA as the sequencing template. Generated by immunoSEQ multiplex PCR, the TCRdb table keeps only in-frame clones and is missing some. The sample presents thousands of clones, none singletons. This material consisted of skin, taken at week 3. All receptors derive from a C3H/HeJ mouse with alopecia areata. MHC haplotype here: H2-k.

On this clone: Gene names refer to mouse genes. The read stops 3 residues short of the end of the CDR3; the missing end is completed from the germline J gene. V is TRBV13-1 and J is TRBJ1-6; maybe TRBD1 (5 bases). Being an ORF, TRBJ1-6 has a function that is uncertain. The germline V gene has CDR1 NSHNY and CDR2 SYGAGN. V lost 5 bases and J 0 bases, leaving 9 bases between the germline ends. The CDR3 runs to 15 residues. The sequenced part of the CDR3 DNA is TGTGCCAGCAGAAAACAGGATTCCTATAATTCGCCC. It encodes CASRKQDSYNSP. The full CDR3 protein reads CASRKQDSYNSPLYF.

This clone was counted ten times or more. Mouse names are used for the genes. The CDR3 end falls 4 residues outside the read, so it is completed with the germline J gene. The rearrangement uses TRBV19 and TRBJ1-1, with TRBD1 matching 7 bases. Germline assignment: CDR1 FNHDT and CDR2 SITEND (reference sequence). V gave up 4 bases and J gave up 0 bases; unmatched junction bases: 6. CDR3 length: 15 amino acids. The DNA read from the CDR3 is TGTGCCAGCAGTCCCTTGACAGGGCCAAACACA. Its translation is CASSPLTGPNT. In full, the CDR3 reads CASSPLTGPNTEVFF.

By proportion, this clone is medium-sized. Mouse germline and gene names are used. The CDR3 end falls 4 residues outside the read, so it is completed with the germline J gene. The chain carries TRBV13-3 and TRBJ2-7; TRBD2 matches 7 bases. The CDR3 totals 14 residues. The germline V gene has CDR1 NNHDY and CDR2 SYVADS. The CDR3 bases that were read are TGTGCCAGCAGTGATGCTGCTGGGGGTTAT. The encoded protein is CASSDAAGGY. The whole CDR3 protein is CASSDAAGGYEQYF.

By share of the sample, this clone is medium-sized (0.01 to 0.1%). The genes are named according to mouse. The sequence runs out 4 residues before the end of the CDR3; the remainder is reconstructed from the germline J gene. The chain couples TRBV19 to TRBJ2-1, with a weak D call TRBD2 (6 bases). The CDR3 loop spans 16 amino acids. Germline V gene sequence: CDR1 FNHDT, CDR2 SITEND (reference sequence). V shed 0 bases and J shed 3 bases, with 13 bases lying between them. CDR3 in amino acids: CASSIGYSGVYAEQFF. The CDR3 bases that were read are TGTGCCAGCAGTATAGGGTATTCTGGGGTCTATGCT.

This clone is labeled as medium-sized (0.01 to 0.1%). Mouse gene names and germline throughout. The read ends 4 residues shy of where the CDR3 ends; the end is completed using the germline J gene. The chain carries TRBV13-2 and TRBJ2-2; possibly TRBD2 for D (6 bases). The CDR3 is 13 amino acids. Germline assignment: CDR1 NNHNN and CDR2 SYGAGS (reference sequence). V lost 2 bases, J lost 4 bases, and 6 bases lay in between. CDR3 DNA (partial): TGTGCCAGCGGTGACTGGGGCACCGGG. The encoded protein is CASGDWGTG. The whole CDR3 protein reads CASGDWGTGQLYF.

This clone was detected many times. Genes and germline come from the mouse. The DNA ends 4 residues before the CDR3 does, and the rest of the CDR3 is filled in from the germline J gene. J is TRBJ2-7 and V is TRBV13-2; 7 bases align to TRBD1. The germline gives CDR1 NNHNN, CDR2 SYGAGS (reference sequence). The CDR3 has 14 residues. After removal of 6 bases from V and 0 bases from J, the junction contained 6 bases not matched to a gene. The DNA read from the CDR3 is TGTGCCAGCGCCCAGGGACAGAGCTCCTAT. Amino acid sequence: CASAQGQSSY. The whole CDR3 reads CASAQGQSSYEQYF.

By sample share, this clone is medium-sized. Gene names and germline refer to mouse. Sequencing ends 4 residues short of the CDR3 end; the germline J gene provides the rest. The rearrangement joins TRBV19 to TRBJ1-1; TRBD1 might be the D (5 bases). Looked up from germline, CDR1 is FNHDT and CDR2 is SITEND (reference sequence). The CDR3 has 14 amino acids. The V and J ends lost 2 bases and 4 bases respectively, with 12 bases between them. The CDR3 loop reads CASSMYQGVTEVFF. CDR3 DNA (partial): TGTGCCAGCAGTATGTACCAGGGCGTCACA.

This clone is termed medium-sized. Mouse gene names apply. The read terminates 4 residues ahead of where the CDR3 ends, so the germline J gene completes it. The chain employs TRBV1 and TRBJ2-7; perhaps TRBD1 as D (6 bases). This CDR3 has 13 residues. Per the germline V gene, CDR1 is NSQYPW and CDR2 is LRSPGD (reference sequence). The V end lost 3 bases, the J end lost 1 base, and 7 bases lay between the germline ends. CDR3 sequence: CTCSAQGSYEQYF. CDR3 DNA, as far as it was read: TGCACCTGCAGTGCCCAGGGGTCCTAT.

This clone appeared a few times. Gene names refer to mouse genes. The read comes to an end 4 residues before the CDR3 does, leaving the germline J gene to fill in the end. The rearrangement joins TRBV5 to TRBJ2-7; TRBD1 aligns across 12 bases. The CDR3 has 17 amino acids. From germline, CDR1 is LGHNA and CDR2 YNLKQL (reference sequence). CDR3 residues: CASSQDGTGGAGYEQYF. The sequenced part of the CDR3 DNA is TGTGCCAGCAGCCAAGATGGGACAGGGGGCGCAGGTTAT.

Many counts were recorded for this clone. Germline and genes: mouse. The CDR3 end lies 4 residues beyond the end of the read and is filled in from the germline J gene. The rearrangement links TRBV13-1 to TRBJ2-7; 10 bases are a match to TRBD2. Germline CDR1 NSHNY, CDR2 SYGAGN. The CDR3 runs to 14 residues. CDR3 DNA, as far as it was read: TGTGCCAGCAGTGATAACTGGGGGGGATAT. Its translation is CASSDNWGGY. The whole CDR3 region reads CASSDNWGGYEQYF.

In its sample, this clone was seen many times. The genes are named according to mouse. Read coverage stops 4 residues before the CDR3 terminus; the germline J gene supplies the remainder. The rearrangement joins TRBV5 to TRBJ2-2; D is ambiguous. Germline V gives CDR1 LGHNA, CDR2 YNLKQL (reference sequence). The CDR3 extends over 15 amino acids. The germline V and J ends were trimmed by 2 bases and 0 bases, with 7 bases remaining between them. CDR3: CASSQLRANTGQLYF. The sequenced part of the CDR3 DNA is TGTGCCAGCAGCCAATTGAGGGCAAACACCGGG.

This clone is large within its sample. The genes and germline here are from mouse. The read ends 4 residues before the CDR3 terminus; that terminus is restored from the germline J gene. The chain has TRBV1 and TRBJ2-7, with 9 bases matching TRBD2. The CDR3 covers 15 residues. The germline V gene has CDR1 NSQYPW and CDR2 LRSPGD (reference sequence). CDR3 amino acids: CTCSADRWGGDEQYF. The covered CDR3 bases are TGCACCTGCAGTGCAGATCGATGGGGGGGCGAT.

This clone was counted at least ten times. Genes and germline are mouse. The CDR3 extends 4 residues past the end of the read, so its final part is completed from the germline J gene. The chain has TRBV13-3 and TRBJ2-7, with TRBD2 matching 9 bases. The CDR3 is made up of 13 amino acids. V gave up 4 bases and J gave up 3 bases; unmatched junction bases: 2. Germline V CDR1 and CDR2: NNHDY, SYVADS. The part of the CDR3 DNA that was read is TGTGCCAGCAGTCGGACTGGGGACTAT. Translation: CASSRTGDY. The full CDR3 sequence reads CASSRTGDYEQYF.

This clone is medium-sized. The gene names here belong to mouse. The read terminates 4 residues before the CDR3 end, so the remaining end is supplied by the germline J gene. The chain links TRBV13-3 to TRBJ2-1; tentative D call: TRBD1 (5 bases). Germline V gives CDR1 NNHDY, CDR2 SYVADS. CDR3 length equals 12 residues. With 8 bases removed from V and 4 bases from J, the gap between germline ends came to 10 bases. CDR3 DNA (partial): TGTGCCAGAGACAGAAAATATGCT. This translates into CARDRKYA. The whole CDR3 protein reads CARDRKYAEQFF.

This clone was seen at least ten times. The gene symbols are mouse symbols. The part of the CDR3 DNA that was read is TGTGCCAGCAGTCCAGGCAGGGGAAACTCC. Amino acid sequence: CASSPGRGNS. The complete CDR3 reads CASSPGRGNSDYTF. V gene TRBV19 combines with J gene TRBJ1-2; D may be TRBD1 (6 bases). The observed sequence ends 4 residues before the CDR3 terminus, with the missing tail filled in from the germline J gene. The V gene's germline CDR1 is FNHDT and CDR2 SITEND (reference sequence). The CDR3 covers 14 residues. V was pared by 4 bases and J by 1 base, with 11 bases between.

By sample fraction, this clone is medium-sized. Gene names refer to mouse genes. Read sequence stops 4 residues before the CDR3 end, and the germline J gene provides the missing end. This chain connects TRBV1 to TRBJ2-4, with a weak D call TRBD1 (5 bases). The CDR3 is made up of 13 amino acids. The germline V gene has CDR1 NSQYPW and CDR2 LRSPGD (reference sequence). The CDR3 DNA, read in part, is TGCACCTGCAGTGCAGAAGACAGAAAC. Amino acid sequence: CTCSAEDRN. The full CDR3 protein is CTCSAEDRNTLYF. The full variable domain, completed using reference TRBV1 and TRBJ2-4, is VTLLEQNPRWRLVPRGQAVNLRCILKNSQYPWMSWYQQDLQKQLQWLFTLRSPGDKEVKSLPGADYLATRVTDTELRLQVANMSQGRTLYCTCSAEDRNTLYFGAGTRLSVL.

There are many counts of this clone. Mouse germline and gene names are used. The read stops 4 residues short of the end of the CDR3; the missing end is completed from the germline J gene. This rearrangement joins TRBV19 to TRBJ2-7, with TRBD1 matching 8 bases. CDR1 is FNHDT, CDR2 SITEND, per germline (reference sequence). CDR3 length: 13 residues. The sequenced part of the CDR3 DNA is TGTGCCAGCAGTATAGGGACAGGGTAT. Encoded protein: CASSIGTGY. The whole CDR3 sequence reads CASSIGTGYEQYF.

This clone is classed as medium-sized (0.01 to 0.1%). Gene names denote mouse genes. Read data end 4 residues before the CDR3 end; the end is taken from the germline J gene. V is TRBV1 and J is TRBJ2-7, with 7 bases fitting TRBD2. V dropped 3 bases and J dropped 0; count of bases not matched to a gene: 2. The germline CDR1 and CDR2 sequences are NSQYPW and LRSPGD (reference sequence). The length of the CDR3 is 14 residues. CDR3 DNA (partial): TGCACCTGCAGTGCCTGGGGGACCTCCTAT. Encoded protein: CTCSAWGTSY. The CDR3 as a whole reads CTCSAWGTSYEQYF. Filled out from reference TRBV1 and TRBJ2-7, the complete variable domain reads VTLLEQNPRWRLVPRGQAVNLRCILKNSQYPWMSWYQQDLQKQLQWLFTLRSPGDKEVKSLPGADYLATRVTDTELRLQVANMSQGRTLYCTCSAWGTSYEQYFGPGTRLTVL.

A word on this clone: Each gene name is a mouse one. Read coverage stops 4 residues before the CDR3 terminus; the germline J gene supplies the remainder. The chain uses TRBV31 and TRBJ2-2; TRBD2 aligns across 8 bases. CDR3 length: 14 amino acids. Losses at the gene ends were 8 bases for V and 0 bases for J; bases not matched to a gene: 5. The germline CDR1 and CDR2 sequences are GKSSPN and SITVG. CDR3 loop: CARPGLANTGQLYF. The CDR3 bases that were read are TGTGCCCGTCCGGGACTGGCAAACACCGGG. Full variable domain (missing parts from reference TRBV31 and TRBJ2-2): AQTIHQWPVAEIKAVGSPLSLGCTIKGKSSPNLYWYWQATGGTLQQLFYSITVGQVESVVQLNLSASRPKDDQFILSTEKLLLSHSGFYLCARPGLANTGQLYFGEGSKLTVL.

At least ten counts were recorded for this clone. Genes and germline come from the mouse. The CDR3 is cut off 4 residues early in the read; its end comes from the germline J gene. The V call is TRBV13-3, the J call TRBJ2-4; 7 nucleotides match TRBD2. The CDR3 length is 14 residues. Trimming removed 5 bases from V and 3 bases from J; junction bases left unmatched: 6. The germline V gene encodes CDR1 NNHDY and CDR2 SYVADS. CDR3 DNA (partial): TGTGCCAGCAGCCCTGGGGGAATCCAAAAC. Amino acid sequence: CASSPGGIQN. Given in full, the CDR3 is CASSPGGIQNTLYF.

By share, this clone counts as medium-sized. Genes and germline come from the mouse. The read comes to an end 4 residues before the CDR3 does, leaving the germline J gene to fill in the end. This chain joins TRBV5 and TRBJ1-2, with a possible D match to TRBD1 (6 bases). Germline values: CDR1 LGHNA, CDR2 YNLKQL (reference sequence). This CDR3 is 12 amino acids long. The sequenced CDR3 bases are TGTGCCAGCAGCCAGAACAGGGCC. This gives the protein CASSQNRA. From start to end, the CDR3 is CASSQNRADYTF.

This clone was seen more than once but under ten times. Germline and genes: mouse. The DNA read from the CDR3 is TGTGCCAGCAGCCAGACAGGGGAGGAC. This gives the protein CASSQTGED. The whole CDR3 sequence reads CASSQTGEDTQYF. The chain couples TRBV5 to TRBJ2-5, with 8 positions matching TRBD1. Coverage ceases 4 residues before the CDR3 finishes, and the germline J gene fills in the end. The germline CDR1 and CDR2 sequences are LGHNA and YNLKQL (reference sequence). The CDR3 is 13 amino acids.

At least ten counts were recorded for this clone. All gene names here are mouse names. The missing CDR3 end, 4 residues past where the read stops, is filled in from the germline J gene. The gene calls are TRBV5 and TRBJ2-7, with 7 bases that match TRBD1. Per the germline V gene, CDR1 is LGHNA and CDR2 is YNLKQL (reference sequence). J lost 0 bases, V lost 4 bases, and 3 bases had no gene match. The CDR3 is made up of 14 amino acids. CDR3: CASSLRDSSYEQYF. The DNA read from the CDR3 is TGTGCCAGCAGCCTCCGGGACAGCTCCTAT.

This clone appeared many times. All gene names here are mouse names. The sequenced part of the CDR3 DNA is TGTGCCAGCAGCCACCAGGGGTGGACA. Its translation is CASSHQGWT. The CDR3, in full, reads CASSHQGWTEVFF. V gene TRBV5 combines with J gene TRBJ1-1, with TRBD1 as a possible D gene (6 bases). The read ends 4 residues early relative to the CDR3; the germline J gene fills the gap. Germline loops: CDR1 LGHNA, CDR2 YNLKQL (reference sequence). The CDR3 is 13 amino acids.